The 28 T cell receptor beta chains below come from one sample, sequenced in a study of cytomegalovirus exposure and HLA in healthy donors. PCR amplification relied on 60 Vbeta primers (plus 13 Jbeta primers). The protocol was immunoSEQ multiplex PCR, while the TCRdb copy is restricted to in-frame clones and leaves out a portion. The sample lists roughly 180,000 clones, about 85% occurring once. The material sequenced was PBMCs. All receptors derive from a boy between 2 and 15 years old in good health and CMV-seronegative.

The V call is TRBV7-9, the J call TRBJ2-3; 8 positions agree with TRBD2. V trimming: 4 bases; J trimming: 2 bases; junction bases outside the gene matches: 5. The CDR3 covers 15 residues. CDR1 SEHNR and CDR2 FQNEAQ come from the germline V gene (reference sequence). The DNA of the CDR3 is TGTGCCAGCAGCTCCAGCGGGGGCCTCACAGATACGCAGTATTTT. It codes for CASSSSGGLTDTQYF.

This sequence joins TRBV29-1 and TRBJ1-2, with 9 bases fitting TRBD1. Germline V gives CDR1 SQVTM, CDR2 ANQGSEA. The length of the CDR3 is 14 residues. The ends lost 4 bases at V and 5 bases at J; junction bases unmatched: 8. CDR3 DNA: TGCAGCGTTGGGGGGACAGGGTATCCTTATGGCTACACCTTC. Translation: CSVGGTGYPYGYTF.

The chain uses TRBV5-6 and TRBJ2-3; D perhaps matches TRBD1 (6 bases). Per the germline V gene, CDR1 is SGHDT and CDR2 is YYEEEE. The CDR3 runs to 16 residues. Between the trimmed V and J ends, which lost 4 bases and 1 base, there was a span of 16 bases. CDR3 sequence reads: CASSPPGRGGTDTQYF. The CDR3 DNA reads as TGTGCCAGCAGCCCCCCCGGCAGGGGAGGCACAGATACGCAGTATTTT.

The chain carries TRBV7-9 and TRBJ2-1; the match to TRBD2 covers 10 bases. Germline CDR1 reads SEHNR; CDR2 reads FQNEAQ (reference sequence). This CDR3 contains 16 residues. Trimming at V came to 5 bases and at J to 4 bases, leaving 8 bases not matched to a gene. The CDR3 DNA follows: TGTGCCAGCAGCCTCAGCGGGAGGGCCGCTTACAATGAGCAGTTCTTC. This translates into CASSLSGRAAYNEQFF.

This clone was recorded only once. The chain couples TRBV5-1 to TRBJ1-6, with TRBD1 identical over 9 bases. Per germline, CDR1 SGHRS and CDR2 YFSETQ. The CDR3 covers 15 residues. With 1 base clipped from V and 10 bases from J, the junction kept 6 bases outside the gene matches. The CDR3 loop reads CASSLTGQGRSPLHF. Here the CDR3 DNA reads TGCGCCAGCAGCTTGACCGGACAGGGGCGGTCACCCCTCCACTTT.

V usage is TRBV28 and J usage is TRBJ2-3; 7 nucleotides agree with TRBD1. The CDR3 length is 13 residues. V shed 6 bases, J shed 6 bases, and the junction held 6 bases outside the gene matches. CDR1 is MDHEN and CDR2 is SYDVKM in the germline V gene. CDR3 nucleotide sequence: TGTGCCAGCAGCTCCGTACAGGGGGATACGCAGTATTTT. Its protein is CASSSVQGDTQYF.

The gene calls are TRBV28 and TRBJ1-2; 7 nucleotides agree with TRBD1. Germline CDR1 is MDHEN and CDR2 is SYDVKM. The CDR3 is 15 residues long. The junction had 11 bases not matched to a gene; V was cut back by 8 bases and J by 2 bases. Here the CDR3 reads CASRDRDLVNYGYTF. DNA of the CDR3: TGTGCCAGCCGGGACAGAGATCTTGTGAACTATGGCTACACCTTC.

V usage is TRBV5-1 and J usage is TRBJ2-7; D might be TRBD2 (7 bases). This CDR3 comprises 15 residues. V dropped 9 bases and J dropped 5 bases, with 24 bases sitting between them. Germline V gives CDR1 SGHRS, CDR2 YFSETQ. The CDR3 region is CATQEGGTNNDEQYF. The DNA for the CDR3 is TGCGCCACCCAAGAGGGGGGGACTAATAACGACGAGCAGTACTTC. The full variable domain, its missing parts supplied by reference TRBV5-1 and TRBJ2-7, is KAGVTQTPRYLIKTRGQQVTLSCSPISGHRSVSWYQQTPGQGLQFLFEYFSETQRNKGNFPGRFSGRQFSNSRSEMNVSTLELGDSALYLCATQEGGTNNDEQYFGPGTRLTVT.

This clone occurred a few times. The gene calls are TRBV7-9 and TRBJ2-2, with TRBD2 as a possible D gene (7 bases). CDR1 and CDR2 from the germline V gene are SEHNR and FQNEAQ (reference sequence). The CDR3 spans 17 residues. Trimming left V 4 bases short and J 4 bases short, with 19 bases between. CDR3 nucleotide sequence: TGTGCCAGCAGCTCCTCCCACGGGGGAGGGGGCACCGGGGAGCTGTTTTTT. Amino acids: CASSSSHGGGGTGELFF.

The chain is built from TRBV25-1 and TRBJ2-5; no definite D call. Trimming removed 1 base from V and 3 bases from J, with 12 bases in between. CDR3 length equals 15 residues. Germline V gives CDR1 MGHDK, CDR2 SYGVNS. The CDR3 nucleotides read TGTGCCAGCAGTGAATGTTGCTTAGCAAAAGAGACCCAGTACTTC. Residues: CASSECCLAKETQYF.

The chain couples TRBV6-5 to TRBJ1-1; no clear D gene. Trimming cost V 0 bases and J 4 bases, with 12 bases left between them. CDR1 and CDR2 (germline): MNHEY, SVGAGI. The CDR3 extends over 15 amino acids. CDR3: CASSYSRGPGTEAFF. The CDR3 DNA sequence: TGTGCCAGCAGTTACTCGCGCGGGCCGGGCACTGAAGCTTTCTTT.

The chain links TRBV7-8 to TRBJ1-6; D possibly corresponds to TRBD1 (5 bases). V was pared by 3 bases and J by 7 bases, with 10 bases between. This CDR3 region has 14 residues. The germline CDR1 and CDR2 sequences are SGHVS and FQNEAQ. The DNA of the CDR3 is TGTGCCAGCAGCTTCACCAGGGAAAATTCACCCCTCCACTTT. Its translation is CASSFTRENSPLHF.

The chain uses TRBV6-6 and TRBJ1-4; unclear D gene. CDR3 size: 16 residues. CDR1 is MNHNY and CDR2 is SVGAGI in the germline V gene (reference sequence). Trimming took 2 bases from V and 8 from J, leaving 18 bases between them. This CDR3 is CASSYPERGVEEKLFF. The DNA for the CDR3 is TGTGCCAGCAGTTACCCCGAGCGGGGTGTTGAGGAAAAACTGTTTTTT.

This clone was found a few times. CDR3 coding DNA: TGCAGTTTCGAACCCAGGGATGGATATGGTGCTGAAGCTTTCTTT. Translated: CSFEPRDGYGAEAFF. The J gene is TRBJ1-1, the V gene TRBV29-1, with D possibly being TRBD1 (5 bases). Per the germline V gene, CDR1 is SQVTM and CDR2 is ANQGSEA. The CDR3 loop spans 15 amino acids.

V and J are TRBV5-1 and TRBJ2-5; 8 bases match TRBD1. V was pared by 4 bases and J by 4 bases, with 3 bases of the junction left unmatched. CDR1 and CDR2 from the germline V gene are SGHRS and YFSETQ. CDR3 size: 13 residues. The CDR3 DNA sequence: TGCGCCAGCAGCCTGGGACAGGCAGAGACCCAGTACTTC. Its translation is CASSLGQAETQYF.

This chain joins TRBV19 and TRBJ1-5, with D uncertain. V was clipped by 1 base and J by 1 base, with 5 bases between them. The CDR3 has 14 amino acids. Per germline, CDR1 LNHDA and CDR2 SQIVND (reference sequence). For the CDR3, the DNA is TGTGCCAGTAGTATAGCAGTAAGCAATCAGCCCCAGCATTTT. Protein product: CASSIAVSNQPQHF.

This sequence joins TRBV15 and TRBJ1-2, with D perhaps TRBD1 (5 bases). This CDR3 has 18 residues. Germline V gene sequence: CDR1 LNHNV, CDR2 YYDKDF (reference sequence). V lost 1 base, J lost 3 bases, and 21 bases lay in between. CDR3 protein: CATSRGSRVNRSDYGYTF. The CDR3 region has the DNA TGTGCCACCAGCAGAGGGAGCAGGGTAAATCGGTCGGACTATGGCTACACCTTC. The complete variable domain, with remaining parts taken from reference TRBV15 and TRBJ1-2, reads DAMVIQNPRYQVTQFGKPVTLSCSQTLNHNVMYWYQQKSSQAPKLLFHYYDKDFNNEADTPDNFQSRRPNTSFCFLDIRSPGLGDTAMYLCATSRGSRVNRSDYGYTFGSGTRLTVV.

The V call is TRBV6-6, the J call TRBJ1-5, with 7 bases fitting TRBD1. Germline V gives CDR1 MNHNY, CDR2 SVGAGI (reference sequence). CDR3 length equals 14 residues. Trimming at V came to 0 bases and at J to 5 bases, leaving 1 base not matched to a gene. As DNA, the CDR3 is TGTGCCAGCAGTTACTCAGGGGGCTATCAGCCCCAGCATTTT. Its translation: CASSYSGGYQPQHF.

The chain employs TRBV28 and TRBJ2-3, with 15 bases identical to TRBD2. The junction had 7 bases not matched to a gene; V was cut back by 6 bases and J by 0 bases. The CDR3 runs to 18 residues. CDR1 MDHEN and CDR2 SYDVKM come from the germline V gene. CDR3 in DNA: TGTGCCAGCAGATCGGGACTAGCGGGAGGAATGAGCACAGATACGCAGTATTTT. The encoded protein is CASRSGLAGGMSTDTQYF.

The chain couples TRBV6-6 to TRBJ2-7; a possible D gene is TRBD2 (5 bases). This CDR3 spans 13 amino acids. Germline V gene data show CDR1 as MNHNY and CDR2 as SVGAGI (reference sequence). V gave up 6 bases and J gave up 4 bases, with 13 bases separating them. The chain's CDR3 is CASSHTGFYEQYV. Here the CDR3 DNA reads TGTGCCAGCAGCCACACGGGATTTTACGAGCAGTACGTC.

CDR3: CASRLDWSSPLHF. The CDR3 region has the DNA TGTGCCAGTCGGCTGGACTGGTCTTCACCCCTCCACTTT. The chain carries TRBV6-5 and TRBJ1-6; D is ambiguous. CDR3 length equals 13 residues. Deletions cut 9 bases from V and 9 bases from J, with 15 bases between. Germline-derived CDR1 and CDR2 are MNHEY and SVGAGI.

The genes are TRBV5-6 and TRBJ2-5; D perhaps matches TRBD1 (5 bases). V gave up 10 bases and J gave up 5 bases, with 27 bases separating them. CDR1 is SGHDT, CDR2 YYEEEE, per germline. CDR3 length equals 16 residues. The CDR3 sequence is CAGPEDDSGYWETQYF. The CDR3 nucleotides read TGTGCCGGTCCCGAAGACGACTCAGGGTACTGGGAGACCCAGTACTTC.

V is TRBV2 and J is TRBJ1-1; the D gene is possibly TRBD1 (6 bases). There are 13 residues in the CDR3. Trimming pared 6 bases from V and 2 bases from J, leaving 10 bases between. Germline values: CDR1 SNHLY, CDR2 FYNNEI. Here the CDR3 DNA reads TGTGCCAGCAGCACAGGGCAAAACACTGAAGCTTTCTTT. It translates to CASSTGQNTEAFF.

This clone was detected only a few times. V usage is TRBV18 and J usage is TRBJ2-5; possibly TRBD2 for D (5 bases). Germline assignment: CDR1 KGHSH and CDR2 LQKENI. The V end was cut by 0 bases, the J end by 4 bases, with 9 bases between. This CDR3 spans 14 amino acids. DNA of the CDR3: TGTGCCAGCTCACCACCGACTGGGAGAGAGACCCAGTACTTC. Amino acid sequence: CASSPPTGRETQYF.

V usage is TRBV7-9 and J usage is TRBJ1-1; TRBD1 matches 8 bases. Unmatched junction bases numbered 8, after V lost 5 bases and J lost 0 bases. The germline CDR1 and CDR2 sequences are SEHNR and FQNEAQ (reference sequence). CDR3 length: 16 amino acids. CDR3 in amino acids: CASSPRTGRMNTEAFF. DNA for the CDR3: TGTGCCAGCAGCCCACGGACAGGGCGGATGAACACTGAAGCTTTCTTT.

This rearrangement joins TRBV7-8 to TRBJ1-1, with a weak D call TRBD1 (5 bases). From germline, CDR1 is SGHVS and CDR2 FQNEAQ. The CDR3 loop spans 14 amino acids. The V gene lost 2 bases and the J gene lost 0 bases, with 7 bases spanning the gap. The CDR3 loop reads CASSLQGMNTEAFF. CDR3 DNA sequence: TGTGCCAGCAGCTTACAGGGTATGAACACTGAAGCTTTCTTT. The variable domain in full, with the rest retrieved from reference TRBV7-8 and TRBJ1-1, is GAGVSQSPRYKVAKRGQDVALRCDPISGHVSLFWYQQALGQGPEFLTYFQNEAQLDKSGLPSDRFFAERPEGSVSTLKIQRTQQEDSAVYLCASSLQGMNTEAFFGQGTRLTVV.

The rearrangement links TRBV5-4 to TRBJ2-3; TRBD1 aligns across 7 bases. Per germline, CDR1 SGHNT and CDR2 YYREEE (reference sequence). The V gene end was trimmed by 3 bases and the J gene end by 2 bases; junction bases not matched to a gene: 6. The CDR3 has 15 residues. In DNA form, the CDR3 reads TGTGCCAGCAGCTACACAGGGGTGGTCACAGATACGCAGTATTTT. Protein sequence: CASSYTGVVTDTQYF.

V gene TRBV19 combines with J gene TRBJ2-5; D is possibly TRBD1 (6 bases). The CDR3 is 18 amino acids. V lost 4 bases to trimming and J lost 2 bases, with 23 bases between them. Germline CDR1 and CDR2: LNHDA and SQIVND (reference sequence). As DNA, the CDR3 is TGTGCCAGTAGTACCCACAAGGGGGTGGGGTTGGTACAAGAGACCCAGTACTTC. Translated: CASSTHKGVGLVQETQYF.